This T cell receptor beta chain derives from a study of cytomegalovirus exposure and HLA in healthy donors. Study-level information: Tens of millions of unique TCRs, all from HLA-typed donors, were included in an early release of the data.

Study-level results: TCR beta sequences numbering 15,000 to 20,000 were associated with HLA alleles at 0.05 false discovery rate in a later analysis. Altogether, some 170 TCR beta chains were recorded as cytomegalovirus-associated. Follow-up analysis seemed to connect common viral pathogens with several of the most significant clusters identified.

The CDR3 contains 13 residues. Germline lookup yields CDR1 SGDLS and CDR2 YYNGEE. Trimming removed 3 bases from V and 0 bases from J, with 6 bases in between. Comments on this clone: Antigen: not known.

PCR employed 60 Vbeta and 13 Jbeta primers. The protocol was immunoSEQ multiplex PCR, while the TCRdb copy is restricted to in-frame clones and leaves out a portion. The sample includes 60,000 or so clones. The rearrangement links TRBV9 to TRBJ1-1, with D perhaps matching TRBD1 (6 bases). The material sequenced was PBMCs. The receptor comes from a young woman in good health and CMV-seronegative. The CDR3 protein is CASSGTVNTEAFF. In DNA, the CDR3 is TGTGCCAGCAGCGGGACAGTGAACACTGAAGCTTTCTTT.